This TCR beta chain was obtained from a study of T cell repertoires in cytomegalovirus infection. This clonotype was counted once. As yet, its antigen is unknown. TCRdb reprocessed the reads via MiXCR and lists one record per CDR3 protein. The sample has around 100,000 distinct CDR3 sequences, under 55% seen once. This CDR3 contains 15 residues. Germline-derived CDR1 and CDR2 are KGHSH and LQKENI. J gave up 5 bases and V 2 bases, and 9 bases lay outside the gene matches. The sample consisted of CD8+ T cells from cultured PBMCs, taken from culture after CMV antigen stimulation. This TCR derives from a human donor in good health (CMV status not recorded). Some clones in this sample may be carry-over from other donors' samples. The chain uses TRBV18 and TRBJ2-7; 7 nucleotides line up with TRBD1. CDR3 in amino acids: CASSPVQGVRNEQYF. CDR3 nucleotides: TGTGCCAGCTCACCAGTCCAGGGGGTTAGGAACGAGCAGTACTTC. The full variable domain, its missing parts supplied by reference TRBV18 and TRBJ2-7, is NAGVMQNPRHLVRRRGQEARLRCSPMKGHSHVYWYRQLPEEGLKFMVYLQKENIIDESGMPKERFSAEFPKEGPSILRIQQVVRGDSAAYFCASSPVQGVRNEQYFGPGTRLTVT.